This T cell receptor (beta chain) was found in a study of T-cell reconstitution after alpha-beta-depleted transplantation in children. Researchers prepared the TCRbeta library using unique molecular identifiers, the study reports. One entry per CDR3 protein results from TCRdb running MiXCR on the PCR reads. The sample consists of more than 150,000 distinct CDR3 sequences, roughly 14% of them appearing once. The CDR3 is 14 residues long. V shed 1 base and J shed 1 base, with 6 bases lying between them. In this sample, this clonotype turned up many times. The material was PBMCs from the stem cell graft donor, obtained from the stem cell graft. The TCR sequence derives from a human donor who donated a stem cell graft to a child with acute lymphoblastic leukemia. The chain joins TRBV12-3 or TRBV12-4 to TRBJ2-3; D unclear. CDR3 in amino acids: CASSLDGGTDTQYF. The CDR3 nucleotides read TGTGCCAGCAGTTTAGATGGGGGCACAGATACGCAGTATTTT.